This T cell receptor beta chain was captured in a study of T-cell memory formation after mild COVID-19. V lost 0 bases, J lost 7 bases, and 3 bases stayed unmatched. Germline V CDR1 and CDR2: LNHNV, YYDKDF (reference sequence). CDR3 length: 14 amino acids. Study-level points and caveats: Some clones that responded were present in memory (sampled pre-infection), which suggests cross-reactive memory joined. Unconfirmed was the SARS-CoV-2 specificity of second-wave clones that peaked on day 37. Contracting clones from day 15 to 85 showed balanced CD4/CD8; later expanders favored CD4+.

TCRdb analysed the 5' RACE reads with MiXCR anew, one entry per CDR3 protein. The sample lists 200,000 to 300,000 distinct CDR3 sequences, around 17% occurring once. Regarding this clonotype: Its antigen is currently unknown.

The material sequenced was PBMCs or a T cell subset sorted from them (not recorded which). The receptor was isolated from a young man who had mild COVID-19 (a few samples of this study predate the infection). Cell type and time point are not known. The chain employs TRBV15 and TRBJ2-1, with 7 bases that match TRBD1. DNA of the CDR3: TGTGCCACCAGCAGAGATTCCAGGGGGAATGAGCAGTTCTTC. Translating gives CATSRDSRGNEQFF.